The 8 T cell receptor beta chains presented below share a single source sample, sequenced in a study of blood T cell repertoires in COVID-19. The table came from immunoSEQ multiplex PCR; TCRdb's copy has only in-frame clones and leaves some out. The profile shows nearly 350,000 clones, more than 75% of them singletons. The material sequenced was peripheral blood. The source is a woman in her 50s with COVID-19, enrolled during active disease.

This chain joins TRBV5-1 and TRBJ2-7; the match to TRBD2 covers 10 bases. Losses at the gene ends were 0 bases for V and 5 bases for J; bases not matched to a gene: 11. CDR3 size: 17 residues. The germline CDR1 and CDR2 sequences are SGHRS and YFSETQ. The CDR3 DNA is TGCGCCAGCAGCTTGGTGACTAGCGGGTTCCTTCCGCACGAGCAGTACTTC. This codes for CASSLVTSGFLPHEQYF.

This chain uses TRBV5-1 with TRBJ1-2; 9 bases map to TRBD1. V shed 0 bases, J shed 8 bases, and the junction held 2 bases outside the gene matches. CDR1 and CDR2 from the germline V gene are SGHRS and YFSETQ. This CDR3 spans 13 amino acids. DNA of the CDR3: TGCGCCAGCAGCTTGGAGGGACAGGGAGGCTACACCTTC. Its translation is CASSLEGQGGYTF.

This rearrangement joins TRBV19 to TRBJ1-2, with D possibly matching TRBD1 (6 bases). Germline V gene lookup returns CDR1 LNHDA and CDR2 SQIVND (reference sequence). Trimming took 3 bases from V and 13 from J, leaving 30 bases between them. This CDR3 contains 17 residues. This CDR3 reads CASSIRTVGDYRELSTF. The CDR3 DNA follows: TGTGCCAGTAGTATCCGGACAGTGGGGGACTACAGGGAACTCAGCACCTTC.

V gene TRBV9 combines with J gene TRBJ1-2; possible D gene TRBD1, 5 bases. This CDR3 has 14 residues. V was trimmed by 0 bases and J by 6 bases, leaving 12 bases between them. Germline V gives CDR1 SGDLS, CDR2 YYNGEE. CDR3: CASSVAPGWDGYTF. The CDR3 DNA reads as TGTGCCAGCAGCGTAGCCCCAGGGTGGGATGGCTACACCTTC.

The J gene is TRBJ2-1, the V gene TRBV3-1 (or the pseudogene TRBV3-2); TRBD1 agrees at 7 bases. CDR1 and CDR2 (germline): LGHDT, YNNKEL (reference sequence). V shed 2 bases and J 6 bases; nucleotides not matched to a gene: 7. This CDR3 comprises 15 residues. For the CDR3, the DNA is TGTGCCAGCAGCCAACCCGGGACAGCCGGCAATGAGCAGTTCTTC. Residues: CASSQPGTAGNEQFF.

The chain employs TRBV6-5 and TRBJ1-2; TRBD1 matches at 10 bases. Germline CDR1 reads MNHEY; CDR2 reads SVGAGI. This CDR3 is built from 13 residues. The ends lost 6 bases at V and 13 bases at J; junction bases unmatched: 11. The DNA for the CDR3 is TGTGCCAGCAGCTCAAACCCGGGACAGGGGAGCACCTTC. This codes for CASSSNPGQGSTF.

V and J are TRBV2 and TRBJ2-3; 12 bases are shared with TRBD1. Germline-derived CDR1 and CDR2 are SNHLY and FYNNEI. The CDR3 covers 16 residues. The J segment lost 2 bases and the V segment lost 7 bases, leaving 7 bases of the junction unmatched. As DNA, the CDR3 is TGTGCCAGCACAGGGGGGACAGGGGGCAACACAGATACGCAGTATTTT. It encodes CASTGGTGGNTDTQYF.

The chain carries TRBV5-4 and TRBJ2-1, with D possibly matching TRBD1 (6 bases). This CDR3 is built from 13 residues. CDR1 is SGHNT and CDR2 is YYREEE in the germline V gene (reference sequence). V was cut by 0 bases and J by 8 bases, with 9 bases left in between. CDR3 sequence reads: CASSLARQDEQFF. The CDR3 DNA follows: TGTGCCAGCAGCTTGGCCCGACAGGATGAGCAGTTCTTC.